A single sample is the source of the 2 T cell receptor beta chains below, sequenced in a study of cytomegalovirus exposure and HLA in healthy donors. Primers for the PCR totalled 60 Vbeta and 13 Jbeta. Only in-frame clones appear in the TCRdb table, and some are missing; sequencing was by immunoSEQ multiplex PCR. The table records over 150,000 clones, roughly 80% of them present only once. Sequencing used PBMCs. The receptor set was obtained from a woman aged 25 to 39 in good health and CMV-seropositive.

This clone was observed a few times. The V and J genes are TRBV7-9 and TRBJ1-2, with 7 bases that match TRBD1. Looked up from germline, CDR1 is SEHNR and CDR2 is FQNEAQ (reference sequence). CDR3 length equals 15 residues. V trimming: 1 base; J trimming: 1 base; junction bases outside the gene matches: 3. The CDR3, as DNA: TGTGCCAGCAGCTTAGTTGACAGGGATAACTATGGCTACACCTTC. Amino acid sequence: CASSLVDRDNYGYTF.

The chain has TRBV6-1 and TRBJ2-1; TRBD1 is a possible D gene (6 bases). The germline V gene has CDR1 MNHNS and CDR2 SASEGT. This CDR3 spans 13 amino acids. V gave up 4 bases and J gave up 7 bases, with 11 bases separating them. CDR3 DNA sequence: TGTGCCAGCAGTGGGGCAGGGACAAATGAGCAGTTCTTC. Encoded protein: CASSGAGTNEQFF.